This T cell receptor (beta chain) was captured by sequencing in a study of neurological immune-mediated disorders. TCRdb re-derived calls from the 5' RACE reads in MiXCR, one entry per CDR3 protein. The sample includes around 18,000 distinct CDR3 sequences, under 35% of them seen just once. Per germline, CDR1 SGHRS and CDR2 YFSETQ. The CDR3 contains 16 residues. With 2 bases clipped from V and 2 bases from J, the junction kept 6 bases outside the gene matches. Unsorted libraries were derived from 2 million PBMCs stored at -80 C. The chain employs TRBV5-1 and TRBJ2-3; 9 bases line up with TRBD1. This clonotype was sampled from a man aged 50 to 60 with HTLV-1-associated myelopathy (HAM/TSP). Sequencing used PBMCs. DNA for the CDR3: TGCGCCAGCAGCTTTTTGACAGGGGGATCCACAGATACGCAGTATTTT. Its translation is CASSFLTGGSTDTQYF.